Shown below are 28 T cell receptor beta chains from a single sample sequenced in a study of cytomegalovirus exposure and HLA in healthy donors. The PCR had 60 Vbeta and 13 Jbeta primers. Sequenced by immunoSEQ multiplex PCR; TCRdb stores in-frame clones only, minus some. Its table records some 55,000 clones. The sample comprised PBMCs. These receptors were obtained from a man younger than 30 in good health and CMV-seropositive.

The rearrangement joins TRBV28 to TRBJ1-3, with D tentatively TRBD1 (5 bases). CDR1 MDHEN and CDR2 SYDVKM come from the germline V gene. This CDR3 has 15 amino acids. V was cut by 8 bases and J by 0 bases, with 14 bases left in between. The CDR3 DNA is TGTGCCAGCTGCAACAGGCGTTTCTCTGGAAACACCATATATTTT. Translated: CASCNRRFSGNTIYF.

The rearrangement links TRBV28 to TRBJ2-7, with TRBD2 as a possible D gene (5 bases). Germline values: CDR1 MDHEN, CDR2 SYDVKM. The germline V and J ends were trimmed by 5 bases and 0 bases, with 23 bases remaining between them. The CDR3 loop spans 18 amino acids. In DNA form, the CDR3 reads TGTGCCAGCAGTACCCGGCCGAAACTCGGGATTCTCTCCTACGAGCAGTACTTC. It yields the protein CASSTRPKLGILSYEQYF.

The chain couples TRBV28 to TRBJ2-7, with TRBD1 identical over 9 bases. Germline assignment: CDR1 MDHEN and CDR2 SYDVKM. This CDR3 is 16 amino acids long. Germline trimming cut 2 bases from V and 5 bases from J; bases unmatched to any gene: 10. CDR3 coding DNA: TGTGCCAGCAGTTTAATATTGGAGGGACAGGGCCACGAGCAGTACTTC. Encoded protein: CASSLILEGQGHEQYF.

V gene TRBV28 combines with J gene TRBJ2-3; possible D gene TRBD2, 6 bases. Germline V gene data show CDR1 as MDHEN and CDR2 as SYDVKM. CDR3 length: 14 residues. The V and J ends lost 6 bases and 3 bases respectively, with 13 bases between them. The CDR3: CASSLGGLTDTQYF. For the CDR3, the DNA is TGTGCCAGCAGCTTGGGGGGATTGACAGATACGCAGTATTTT.

The chain employs TRBV7-8 and TRBJ1-5; 10 bases fit TRBD1. Trimming cost V 5 bases and J 7 bases; bases outside gene matches: 8. The length of the CDR3 is 15 residues. The germline gives CDR1 SGHVS, CDR2 FQNEAQ. The DNA of the CDR3 is TGTGCCAGCAGCACTGACCGGGACAGGGGACAGCCCCAGCATTTT. Its translation is CASSTDRDRGQPQHF.

CDR3 sequence reads: CASSHSGGTGELFF. CDR3 DNA: TGTGCCAGCAGTCACTCAGGGGGCACCGGGGAGCTGTTTTTT. This chain links TRBV27 with TRBJ2-2; TRBD1 aligns across 7 bases. This CDR3 comprises 14 residues. With 5 bases clipped from V and 4 bases from J, the junction kept 4 bases outside the gene matches. The germline CDR1 and CDR2 sequences are MNHEY and SMNVEV (reference sequence).

V is TRBV7-3 and J is TRBJ1-1, with unresolved D. CDR3 length: 15 amino acids. V lost 5 bases, J lost 7 bases, and 20 bases lay in between. Germline V lookup: CDR1 SGHTA, CDR2 FQGTGA. Written as DNA, the CDR3 is TGTGCCAGCAGCCGCCTAGGGAGTGGGCGGGGTGAAGCTTTCTTT. Translating it yields CASSRLGSGRGEAFF.

This chain joins TRBV19 and TRBJ1-2; TRBD1 is a possible D gene (5 bases). V was trimmed by 4 bases and J by 0 bases, leaving 9 bases between them. The CDR3 loop spans 14 amino acids. The V gene's germline CDR1 is LNHDA and CDR2 SQIVND (reference sequence). The CDR3 loop is CASSTWDSNYGYTF. The CDR3 nucleotides are TGTGCCAGTAGTACCTGGGACTCTAACTATGGCTACACCTTC.

This chain connects TRBV7-9 to TRBJ1-4; 7 nucleotides line up with TRBD1. CDR3 length: 14 amino acids. J was trimmed by 8 bases and V by 3 bases; bases with no gene match: 6. Germline values: CDR1 SEHNR, CDR2 FQNEAQ (reference sequence). The CDR3 region has the DNA TGTGCCAGCAGCTTCCTACAGGGGTGGGAAAAACTGTTTTTT. Translated, it gives CASSFLQGWEKLFF.

The chain couples TRBV14 to TRBJ2-1; D ambiguous. CDR1 and CDR2 (germline): SGHDN, FVKESK. With 4 bases removed from V and 7 bases from J, the gap between germline ends came to 5 bases. This CDR3 is built from 11 residues. In DNA form, the CDR3 reads TGTGCCAGCAGCCTCACAAATGAGCAGTTCTTC. Translated, it gives CASSLTNEQFF. Complete variable domain (other parts from reference TRBV14 and TRBJ2-1): EAGVTQFPSHSVIEKGQTVTLRCDPISGHDNLYWYRRVMGKEIKFLLHFVKESKQDESGMPNNRFLAERTGGTYSTLKVQPAELEDSGVYFCASSLTNEQFFGPGTRLTVL.

The J gene is TRBJ2-6, the V gene TRBV27, with 11 positions matching TRBD1. J was trimmed by 0 bases and V by 6 bases; bases with no gene match: 7. The CDR3 runs to 18 residues. Germline CDR1 MNHEY, CDR2 SMNVEV (reference sequence). CDR3 amino acids: CASSRRTGGSSGANVLTF. CDR3 DNA sequence: TGTGCCAGCAGCCGACGGACAGGGGGCTCCTCTGGGGCCAACGTCCTGACTTTC.

The chain couples TRBV28 to TRBJ2-7; D unresolved. The germline V gene has CDR1 MDHEN and CDR2 SYDVKM. The CDR3 loop spans 14 amino acids. Trimming took 2 bases from V and 3 from J, leaving 11 bases between them. The CDR3 nucleotides are TGTGCCAGCAGTTTAAGTCGCGGTTACTACGAGCAGTACTTC. As protein: CASSLSRGYYEQYF. Full variable domain (outside the CDR3, taken from reference TRBV28 and TRBJ2-7): DVKVTQSSRYLVKRTGEKVFLECVQDMDHENMFWYRQDPGLGLRLIYFSYDVKMKEKGDIPEGYSVSREKKERFSLILESASTNQTSMYLCASSLSRGYYEQYFGPGTRLTVT.

The V call is TRBV7-6, the J call TRBJ2-3; no reliable D call. V was shortened by 0 bases and J by 3 bases, with 10 bases between the two germline ends. The CDR3 is made up of 15 amino acids. Germline V lookup: CDR1 SGHVS, CDR2 FNYEAQ. The CDR3 loop reads CASSLAHPGTDTQYF. Written as DNA, the CDR3 is TGTGCCAGCAGCTTAGCCCACCCCGGGACAGATACGCAGTATTTT.

The chain combines TRBV7-2 with TRBJ1-3; 7 bases match TRBD1. This CDR3 region has 14 residues. The V gene end was trimmed by 5 bases and the J gene end by 6 bases; junction bases not matched to a gene: 7. Germline CDR1 reads SGHTA; CDR2 reads FQGNSA. The CDR3 spells CASSVSTGENTIYF. As DNA, the CDR3 is TGTGCCAGCAGCGTCTCCACAGGGGAAAACACCATATATTTT.

The chain combines TRBV5-1 with TRBJ2-7; D may be TRBD2 (6 bases). CDR1 SGHRS and CDR2 YFSETQ come from the germline V gene. The V end lost 4 bases, the J end lost 1 base, and 18 bases lay between the germline ends. This CDR3 has 16 residues. The CDR3, as DNA: TGCGCCAGCAGCCTGACCCCGGGAGTTCAATCCTACGAGCAGTACTTC. This sequence encodes CASSLTPGVQSYEQYF.

This chain joins TRBV9 and TRBJ2-5, with 8 nucleotides matching TRBD2. The better agreement between TRBJ2-7 and the DNA end casts doubt on the J call. In germline, CDR1 is SGDLS, CDR2 YYNGEE. CDR3 size: 15 residues. CDR3 region: CASSGHGGLGNEQYF. The CDR3 DNA reads TGTGCCAGCAGCGGGCACGGGGGACTAGGAAACGAGCAGTACTTC.

The rearrangement links TRBV19 to TRBJ2-7; possibly TRBD1 for D (6 bases). The V gene's germline CDR1 is LNHDA and CDR2 SQIVND (reference sequence). CDR3 length: 14 amino acids. Trimming shortened V by 4 bases and J by 3 bases, and 13 bases separated the two germline ends. CDR3 nucleotides: TGTGCCAGTAGTAGTAGACAGGTTAACTACGAGCAGTACTTC. Translated, it gives CASSSRQVNYEQYF.

The chain employs TRBV27 and TRBJ2-1, with 9 nucleotides matching TRBD2. The CDR3 covers 17 residues. V lost 5 bases and J lost 7; bases outside the gene matches: 15. The germline gives CDR1 MNHEY, CDR2 SMNVEV (reference sequence). The CDR3 loop reads CASSLLGSGSPWNEQFF. CDR3 bases: TGTGCCAGCAGTCTCTTGGGTAGCGGGAGCCCTTGGAATGAGCAGTTCTTC.

The chain has TRBV5-5 and TRBJ1-1, with D hard to call. The CDR3 extends over 14 amino acids. CDR1 is SGHKS and CDR2 is YYEKEE in the germline V gene (reference sequence). V was cut by 0 bases and J by 0 bases, with 6 bases left in between. CDR3: CASSLDYMNTEAFF. CDR3 DNA: TGTGCCAGCAGCTTGGATTACATGAACACTGAAGCTTTCTTT.

This chain connects TRBV5-1 to TRBJ2-7; TRBD1 might be the D (8 bases). V was trimmed by 1 base and J by 7 bases, leaving 12 bases between them. The CDR3 consists of 13 residues. Germline CDR1 is SGHRS and CDR2 is YFSETQ. CDR3 sequence reads: CASSLNRGGEQYF. CDR3 nucleotide sequence: TGCGCCAGCAGCTTGAACAGGGGGGGGGAGCAGTACTTC. The full variable domain, completed using reference TRBV5-1 and TRBJ2-7, is KAGVTQTPRYLIKTRGQQVTLSCSPISGHRSVSWYQQTPGQGLQFLFEYFSETQRNKGNFPGRFSGRQFSNSRSEMNVSTLELGDSALYLCASSLNRGGEQYFGPGTRLTVT.

This chain links TRBV5-4 with TRBJ2-2; no clear D gene. The germline gives CDR1 SGHNT, CDR2 YYREEE (reference sequence). V was trimmed by 0 bases and J by 6 bases, leaving 3 bases between them. The CDR3 has 12 amino acids. CDR3 region: CASSLAAGELFF. For the CDR3, the DNA is TGTGCCAGCAGCTTGGCCGCCGGGGAGCTGTTTTTT. Filled out from reference TRBV5-4 and TRBJ2-2, the complete variable domain reads ETGVTQSPTHLIKTRGQQVTLRCSSQSGHNTVSWYQQALGQGPQFIFQYYREEENGRGNFPPRFSGLQFPNYSSELNVNALELDDSALYLCASSLAAGELFFGEGSRLTVL.

V usage is TRBV19 and J usage is TRBJ2-7; the match to TRBD1 covers 11 bases. Germline V gene lookup returns CDR1 LNHDA and CDR2 SQIVND (reference sequence). V shed 5 bases and J 9 bases; nucleotides not matched to a gene: 6. The CDR3 covers 13 residues. Here the CDR3 DNA reads TGTGCCAGTAGTGGACAGGGGGCGCCCGGGCAGTACTTC. Translation gives CASSGQGAPGQYF.

The V gene is TRBV9, the J gene TRBJ2-2; the match to TRBD1 covers 10 bases. The CDR3 runs to 16 residues. Trimming took 2 bases from V and 1 from J; bases not matched to a gene: 2. Looked up from germline, CDR1 is SGDLS and CDR2 is YYNGEE. Written as DNA, the CDR3 is TGTGCCAGCAGCGTGACAGGGGGCTGGAACACCGGGGAGCTGTTTTTT. Translated, it gives CASSVTGGWNTGELFF.

This chain joins TRBV14 and TRBJ2-1; 8 nucleotides agree with TRBD2. The length of the CDR3 is 14 residues. J was trimmed by 6 bases and V by 4 bases; bases with no gene match: 5. CDR1 SGHDN and CDR2 FVKESK come from the germline V gene. CDR3 in DNA: TGTGCCAGCAGCCGGATCCGGGAGGGCAATGAGCAGTTCTTC. It specifies CASSRIREGNEQFF.

This rearrangement joins TRBV28 to TRBJ2-7; TRBD1 agrees at 7 bases. The V gene end was trimmed by 3 bases and the J gene end by 0 bases; junction bases not matched to a gene: 2. The CDR3 covers 14 residues. Germline V gene data show CDR1 as MDHEN and CDR2 as SYDVKM. This CDR3 is CASSFGDSSYEQYF. As DNA, the CDR3 is TGTGCCAGCAGTTTCGGGGACAGCTCCTACGAGCAGTACTTC.

The chain is built from TRBV28 and TRBJ2-7; 7 bases are shared with TRBD1. From germline, CDR1 is MDHEN and CDR2 SYDVKM. The CDR3 totals 14 residues. The trim removed 5 bases at V and 2 bases at J, leaving 6 bases unmatched. The CDR3 coding sequence is TGTGCCAGCAGTACCACGACAGGGACCTACGAGCAGTACTTC. Its translation is CASSTTTGTYEQYF.

The chain is built from TRBV28 and TRBJ1-2; 9 bases line up with TRBD1. The length of the CDR3 is 14 residues. Germline trimming cut 5 bases from V and 7 bases from J; bases unmatched to any gene: 8. Germline V gene lookup returns CDR1 MDHEN and CDR2 SYDVKM. CDR3 nucleotides: TGTGCCAGCAGTAGGACAGGGGAGGGACGTGGCTACACCTTC. Translated, it gives CASSRTGEGRGYTF.

The chain joins TRBV27 to TRBJ2-1, with a weak D call TRBD2 (7 bases). Germline CDR1 and CDR2: MNHEY and SMNVEV (reference sequence). Trimming stripped 3 bases from V and 0 bases from J, with 15 bases between. The CDR3 contains 17 residues. CDR3 residues: CASSLRGGRSSYNEQFF. The DNA for the CDR3 is TGTGCCAGCAGTTTGAGGGGGGGAAGGAGCTCCTACAATGAGCAGTTCTTC.